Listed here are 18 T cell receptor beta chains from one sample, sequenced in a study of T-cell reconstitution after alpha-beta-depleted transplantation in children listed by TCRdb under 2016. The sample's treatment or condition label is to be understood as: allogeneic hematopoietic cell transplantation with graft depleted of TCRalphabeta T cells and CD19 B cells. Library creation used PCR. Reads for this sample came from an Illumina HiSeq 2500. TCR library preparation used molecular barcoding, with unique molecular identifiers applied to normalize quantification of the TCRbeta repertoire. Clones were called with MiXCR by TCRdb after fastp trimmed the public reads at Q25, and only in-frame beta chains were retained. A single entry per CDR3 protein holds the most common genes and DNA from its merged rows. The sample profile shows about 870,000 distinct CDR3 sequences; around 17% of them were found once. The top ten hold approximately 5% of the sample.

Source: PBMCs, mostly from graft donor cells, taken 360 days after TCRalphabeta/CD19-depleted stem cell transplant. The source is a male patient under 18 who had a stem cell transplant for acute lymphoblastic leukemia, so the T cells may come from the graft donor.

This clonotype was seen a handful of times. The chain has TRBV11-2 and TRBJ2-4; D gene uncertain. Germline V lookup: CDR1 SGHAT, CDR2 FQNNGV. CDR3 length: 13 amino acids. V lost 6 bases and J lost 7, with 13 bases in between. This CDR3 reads CASSRDGNNIQYF. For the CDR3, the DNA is TGTGCCAGCAGTCGAGACGGAAATAACATTCAGTACTTC.

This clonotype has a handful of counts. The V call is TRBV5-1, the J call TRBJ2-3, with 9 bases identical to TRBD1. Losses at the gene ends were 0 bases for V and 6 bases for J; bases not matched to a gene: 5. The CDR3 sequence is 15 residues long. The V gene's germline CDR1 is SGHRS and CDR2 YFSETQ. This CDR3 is CASSLEWTGADTQYF. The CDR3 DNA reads TGCGCCAGCAGCTTGGAGTGGACAGGGGCCGATACGCAGTATTTT.

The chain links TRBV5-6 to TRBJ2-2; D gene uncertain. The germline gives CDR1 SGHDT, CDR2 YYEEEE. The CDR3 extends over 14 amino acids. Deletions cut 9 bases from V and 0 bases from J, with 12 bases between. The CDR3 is CATFGAPNTGELFF. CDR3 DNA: TGTGCCACCTTCGGAGCGCCGAACACCGGGGAGCTGTTTTTT. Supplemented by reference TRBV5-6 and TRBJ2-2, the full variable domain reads DAGVTQSPTHLIKTRGQQVTLRCSPKSGHDTVSWYQQALGQGPQFIFQYYEEEERQRGNFPDRFSGHQFPNYSSELNVNALLLGDSALYLCATFGAPNTGELFFGEGSRLTVL.

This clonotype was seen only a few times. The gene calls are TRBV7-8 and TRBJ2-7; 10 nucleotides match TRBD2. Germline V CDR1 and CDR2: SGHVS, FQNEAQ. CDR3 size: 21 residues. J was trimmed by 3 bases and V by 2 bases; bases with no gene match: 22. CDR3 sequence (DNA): TGTGCCAGCAGCTTATCGGGTAAACTAGCGGGAACTCATCTAAACCTCTACGAGCAGTACTTC. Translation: CASSLSGKLAGTHLNLYEQYF.

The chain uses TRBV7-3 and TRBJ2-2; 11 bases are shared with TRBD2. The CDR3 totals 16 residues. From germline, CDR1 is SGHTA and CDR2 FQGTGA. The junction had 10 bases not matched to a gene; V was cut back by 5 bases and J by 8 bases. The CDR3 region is CASSPRLAGLGGELFF. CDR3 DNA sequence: TGTGCCAGCAGCCCCCGACTAGCGGGACTTGGAGGGGAGCTGTTTTTT.

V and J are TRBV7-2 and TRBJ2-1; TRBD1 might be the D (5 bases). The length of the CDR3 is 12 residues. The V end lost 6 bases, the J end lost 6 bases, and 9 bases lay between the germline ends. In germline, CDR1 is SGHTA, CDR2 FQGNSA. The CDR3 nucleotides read TGTGCCAGCAGACAGGACCCCAATGAGCAGTTCTTC. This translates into CASRQDPNEQFF.

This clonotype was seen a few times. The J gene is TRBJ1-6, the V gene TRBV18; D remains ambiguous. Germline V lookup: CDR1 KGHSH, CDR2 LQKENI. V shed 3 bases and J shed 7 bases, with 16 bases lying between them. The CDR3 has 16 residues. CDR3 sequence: CASSPLPGWVNSPLHF. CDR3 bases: TGTGCCAGCTCACCCCTCCCGGGTTGGGTGAATTCACCCCTCCACTTT.

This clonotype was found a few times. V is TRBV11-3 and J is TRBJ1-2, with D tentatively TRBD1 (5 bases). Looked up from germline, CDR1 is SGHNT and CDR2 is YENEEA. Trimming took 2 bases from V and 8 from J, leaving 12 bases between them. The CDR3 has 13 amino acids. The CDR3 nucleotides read TGTGCCAGCAGCTTAACGGCAGGGAACGGCTACACCTTC. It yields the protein CASSLTAGNGYTF.

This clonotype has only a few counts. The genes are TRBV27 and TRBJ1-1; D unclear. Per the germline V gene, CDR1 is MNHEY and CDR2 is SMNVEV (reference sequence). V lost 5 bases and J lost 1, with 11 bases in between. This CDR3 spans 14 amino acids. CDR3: CASSILGANTEAFF. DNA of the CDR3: TGTGCCAGCAGTATCCTGGGCGCGAACACTGAAGCTTTCTTT.

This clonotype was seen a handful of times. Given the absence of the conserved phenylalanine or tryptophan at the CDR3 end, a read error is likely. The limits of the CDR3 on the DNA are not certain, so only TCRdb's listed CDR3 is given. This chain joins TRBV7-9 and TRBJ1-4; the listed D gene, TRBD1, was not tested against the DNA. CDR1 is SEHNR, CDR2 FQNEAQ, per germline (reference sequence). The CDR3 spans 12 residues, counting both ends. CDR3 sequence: CASSLVRGPASV.

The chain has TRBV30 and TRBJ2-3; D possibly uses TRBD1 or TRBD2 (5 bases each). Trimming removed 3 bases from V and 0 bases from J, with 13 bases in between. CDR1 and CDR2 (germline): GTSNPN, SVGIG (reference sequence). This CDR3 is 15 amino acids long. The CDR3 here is CAWSEGRVSTDTQYF. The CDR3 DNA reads TGTGCCTGGAGCGAGGGGCGGGTTAGCACAGATACGCAGTATTTT. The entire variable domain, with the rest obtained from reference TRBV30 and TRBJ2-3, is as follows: SQTIHQWPATLVQPVGSPLSLECTVEGTSNPNLYWYRQAAGRGLQLLFYSVGIGQISSEVPQNLSASRPQDRQFILSSKKLLLSDSGFYLCAWSEGRVSTDTQYFGPGTRLTVL.

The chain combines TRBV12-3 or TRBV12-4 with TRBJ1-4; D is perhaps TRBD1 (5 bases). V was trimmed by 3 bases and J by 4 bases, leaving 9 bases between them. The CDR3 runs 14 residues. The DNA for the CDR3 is TGTGCCAGCAGTTTGGCAGGGAGTAATGAAAAACTGTTTTTT. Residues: CASSLAGSNEKLFF.

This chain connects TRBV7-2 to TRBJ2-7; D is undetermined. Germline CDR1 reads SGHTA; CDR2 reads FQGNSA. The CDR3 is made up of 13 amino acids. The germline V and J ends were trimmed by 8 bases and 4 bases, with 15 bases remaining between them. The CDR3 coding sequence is TGTGCCAGCCGAAAGATCCCTTTATACGAGCAGTACTTC. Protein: CASRKIPLYEQYF. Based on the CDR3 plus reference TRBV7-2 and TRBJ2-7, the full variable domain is GAGVSQSPSNKVTEKGKDVELRCDPISGHTALYWYRQSLGQGLEFLIYFQGNSAPDKSGLPSDRFSAERTGGSVSTLTIQRTQQEDSAVYLCASRKIPLYEQYFGPGTRLTVT.

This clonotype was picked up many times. In nucleotides, the CDR3 is TGTGCCAGCAGTTTAGGTGGCGGCTCAACCTACGAGCAGTACTTC. It translates to CASSLGGGSTYEQYF. This chain joins TRBV7-3 and TRBJ2-7; D not resolved. Between the trimmed V and J ends, which lost 6 bases and 2 bases, there was a span of 17 bases. CDR1 and CDR2 (germline): SGHTA, FQGTGA. The CDR3 runs 15 residues. Looking up the rest from reference TRBV7-3 and TRBJ2-7 gives the full variable domain: GAGVSQTPSNKVTEKGKYVELRCDPISGHTALYWYRQSLGQGPEFLIYFQGTGAADDSGLPNDRFFAVRPEGSVSTLKIQRTERGDSAVYLCASSLGGGSTYEQYFGPGTRLTVT.

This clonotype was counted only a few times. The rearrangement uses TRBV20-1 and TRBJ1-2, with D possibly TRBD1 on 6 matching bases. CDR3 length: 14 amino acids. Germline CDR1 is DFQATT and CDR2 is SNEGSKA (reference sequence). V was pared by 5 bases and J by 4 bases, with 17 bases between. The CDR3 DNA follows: TGCAGTGCTTTTCGACAGGCTGGTAGCTATGGCTACACCTTC. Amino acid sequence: CSAFRQAGSYGYTF.

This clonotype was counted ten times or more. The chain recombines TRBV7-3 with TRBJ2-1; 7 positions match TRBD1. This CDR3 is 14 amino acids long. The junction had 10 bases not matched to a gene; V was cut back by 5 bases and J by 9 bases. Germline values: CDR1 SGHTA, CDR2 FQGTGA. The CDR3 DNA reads TGTGCCAGCAGCCTAGGGAGAGGGGGCGTTGAGCAGTTCTTC. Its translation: CASSLGRGGVEQFF.

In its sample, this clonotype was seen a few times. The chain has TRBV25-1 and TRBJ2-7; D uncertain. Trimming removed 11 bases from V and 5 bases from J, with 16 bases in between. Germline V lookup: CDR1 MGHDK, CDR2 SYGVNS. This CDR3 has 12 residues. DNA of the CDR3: TGTGCCCCACAAGGTCCCCCTCACGAGCAGTACTTC. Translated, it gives CAPQGPPHEQYF.

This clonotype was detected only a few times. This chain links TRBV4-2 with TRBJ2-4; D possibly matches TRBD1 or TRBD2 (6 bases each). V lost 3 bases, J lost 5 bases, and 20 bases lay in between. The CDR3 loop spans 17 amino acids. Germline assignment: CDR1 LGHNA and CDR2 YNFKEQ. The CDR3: CASSQGAEGGVENIQYF. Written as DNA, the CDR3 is TGTGCCAGCAGCCAGGGGGCGGAGGGGGGTGTGGAAAACATTCAGTACTTC.